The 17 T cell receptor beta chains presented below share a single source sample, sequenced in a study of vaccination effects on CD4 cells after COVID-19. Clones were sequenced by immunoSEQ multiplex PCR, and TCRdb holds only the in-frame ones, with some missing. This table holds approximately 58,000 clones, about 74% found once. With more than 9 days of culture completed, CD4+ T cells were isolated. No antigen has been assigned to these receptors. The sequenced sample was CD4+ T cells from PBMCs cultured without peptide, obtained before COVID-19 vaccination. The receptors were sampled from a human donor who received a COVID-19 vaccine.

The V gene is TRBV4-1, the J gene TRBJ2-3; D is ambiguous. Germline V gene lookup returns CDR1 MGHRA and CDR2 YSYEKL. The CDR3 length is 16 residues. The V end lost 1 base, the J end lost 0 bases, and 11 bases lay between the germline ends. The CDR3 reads CASSQVDRRSTDTQYF. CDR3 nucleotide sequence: TGCGCCAGCAGCCAAGTCGACCGGAGAAGCACAGATACGCAGTATTTT.

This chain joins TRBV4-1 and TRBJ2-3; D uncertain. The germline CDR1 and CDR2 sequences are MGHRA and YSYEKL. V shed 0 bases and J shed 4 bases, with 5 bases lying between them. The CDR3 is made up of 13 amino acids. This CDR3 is CASSQDSADTQYF. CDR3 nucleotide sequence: TGCGCCAGCAGCCAAGATTCGGCAGATACGCAGTATTTT.

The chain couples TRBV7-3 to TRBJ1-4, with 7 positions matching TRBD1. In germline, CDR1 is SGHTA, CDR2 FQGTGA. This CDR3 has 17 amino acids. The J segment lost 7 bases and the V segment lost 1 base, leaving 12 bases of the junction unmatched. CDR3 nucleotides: TGTGCCAGCAGCTTAAGACCACGAGGGGGCTCGGGTGAAAAACTGTTTTTT. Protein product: CASSLRPRGGSGEKLFF.

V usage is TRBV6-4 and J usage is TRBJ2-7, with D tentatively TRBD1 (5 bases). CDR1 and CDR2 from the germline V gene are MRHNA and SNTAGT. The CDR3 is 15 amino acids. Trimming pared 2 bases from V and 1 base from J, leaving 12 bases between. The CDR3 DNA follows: TGTGCCAGCAGTGACGGCCAAGGGGCATCCTACGAGCAGTACGTC. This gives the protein CASSDGQGASYEQYV.

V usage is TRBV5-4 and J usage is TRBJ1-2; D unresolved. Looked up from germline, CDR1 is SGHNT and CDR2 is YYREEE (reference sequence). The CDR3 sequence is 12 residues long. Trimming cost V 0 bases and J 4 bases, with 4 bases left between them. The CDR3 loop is CASSLEGYGYTF. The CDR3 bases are TGTGCCAGCAGCTTGGAGGGCTATGGCTACACCTTC.

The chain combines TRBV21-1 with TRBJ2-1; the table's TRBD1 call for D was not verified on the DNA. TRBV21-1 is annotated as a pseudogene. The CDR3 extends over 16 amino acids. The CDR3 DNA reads TGTGCCAGCAGGCCCAGGGGGCGTAACGTTAACAATGAGCAGTTCTTC. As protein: CASRPRGRNVNNEQFF.

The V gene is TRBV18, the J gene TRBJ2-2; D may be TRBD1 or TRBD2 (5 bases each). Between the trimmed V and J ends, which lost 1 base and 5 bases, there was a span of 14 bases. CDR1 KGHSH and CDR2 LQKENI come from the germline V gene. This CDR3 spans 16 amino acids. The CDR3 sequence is CASSPRSQGPTGELFF. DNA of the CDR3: TGTGCCAGCTCACCACGGTCTCAGGGACCGACCGGGGAGCTGTTTTTT.

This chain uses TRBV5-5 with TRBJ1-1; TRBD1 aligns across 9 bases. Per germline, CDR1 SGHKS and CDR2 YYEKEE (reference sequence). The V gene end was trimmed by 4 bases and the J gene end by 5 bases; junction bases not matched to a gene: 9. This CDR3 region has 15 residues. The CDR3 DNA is TGTGCCAGCAGCCGGGGGGACAGGGTAGAGACTGAAGCTTTCTTT. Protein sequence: CASSRGDRVETEAFF.

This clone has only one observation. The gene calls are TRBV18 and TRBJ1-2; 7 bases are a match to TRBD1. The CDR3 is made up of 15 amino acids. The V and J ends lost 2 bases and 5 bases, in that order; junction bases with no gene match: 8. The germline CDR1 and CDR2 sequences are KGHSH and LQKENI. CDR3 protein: CASSPRWDSAYGYTF. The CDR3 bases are TGTGCCAGCTCACCAAGATGGGACAGCGCATATGGCTACACCTTC.

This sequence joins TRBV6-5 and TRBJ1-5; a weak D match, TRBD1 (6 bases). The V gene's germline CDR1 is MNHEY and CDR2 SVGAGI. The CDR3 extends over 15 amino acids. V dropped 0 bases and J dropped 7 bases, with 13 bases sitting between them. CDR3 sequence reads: CASSYSGLQGQPQHF. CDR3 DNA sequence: TGTGCCAGCAGTTACTCGGGACTCCAGGGGCAGCCCCAGCATTTT.

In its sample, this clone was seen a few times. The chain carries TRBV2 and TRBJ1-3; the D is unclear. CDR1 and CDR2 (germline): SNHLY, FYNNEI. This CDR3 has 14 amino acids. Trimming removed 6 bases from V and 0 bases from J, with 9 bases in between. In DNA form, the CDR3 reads TGTGCCAGCAGGACGGGTTACTCTGGAAACACCATATATTTT. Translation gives CASRTGYSGNTIYF. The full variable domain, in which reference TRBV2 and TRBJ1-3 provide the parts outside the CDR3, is EPEVTQTPSHQVTQMGQEVILRCVPISNHLYFYWYRQILGQKVEFLVSFYNNEISEKSEIFDDQFSVERPDGSNFTLKIRSTKLEDSAMYFCASRTGYSGNTIYFGEGSWLTVV.

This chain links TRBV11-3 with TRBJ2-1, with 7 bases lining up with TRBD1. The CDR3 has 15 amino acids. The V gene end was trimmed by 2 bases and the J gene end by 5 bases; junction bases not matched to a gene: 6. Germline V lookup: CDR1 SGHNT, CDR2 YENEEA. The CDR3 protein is CASSLSRDRHNEQFF. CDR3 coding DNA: TGTGCCAGCAGCTTATCCCGGGACAGACACAATGAGCAGTTCTTC.

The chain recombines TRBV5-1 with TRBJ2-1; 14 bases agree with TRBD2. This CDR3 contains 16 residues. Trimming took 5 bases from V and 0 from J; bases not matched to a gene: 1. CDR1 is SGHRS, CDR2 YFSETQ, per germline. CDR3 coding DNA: TGCGCCAGCAGGGGGACTAGCGGGGGCTCCTACAATGAGCAGTTCTTC. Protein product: CASRGTSGGSYNEQFF.

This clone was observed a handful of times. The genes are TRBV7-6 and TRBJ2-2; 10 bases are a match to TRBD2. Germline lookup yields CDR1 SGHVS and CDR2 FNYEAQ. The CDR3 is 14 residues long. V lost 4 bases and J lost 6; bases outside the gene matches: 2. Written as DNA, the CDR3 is TGTGCCAGCAGCTCGCTAGCGGGGGCCGGGGAGCTGTTTTTT. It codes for CASSSLAGAGELFF.

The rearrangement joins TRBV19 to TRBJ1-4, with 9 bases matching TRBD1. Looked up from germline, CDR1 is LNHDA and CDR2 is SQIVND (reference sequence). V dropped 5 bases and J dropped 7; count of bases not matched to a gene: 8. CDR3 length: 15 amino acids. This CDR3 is CASSFAGTGSEKLFF. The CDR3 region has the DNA TGTGCCAGTAGTTTCGCCGGGACAGGGTCTGAAAAACTGTTTTTT.

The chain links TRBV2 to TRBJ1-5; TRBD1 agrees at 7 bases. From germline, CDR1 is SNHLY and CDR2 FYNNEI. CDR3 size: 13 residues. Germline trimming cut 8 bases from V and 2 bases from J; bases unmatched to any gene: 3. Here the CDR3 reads CASQTGRNQPQHF. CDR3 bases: TGTGCCAGCCAGACAGGGCGCAATCAGCCCCAGCATTTT.

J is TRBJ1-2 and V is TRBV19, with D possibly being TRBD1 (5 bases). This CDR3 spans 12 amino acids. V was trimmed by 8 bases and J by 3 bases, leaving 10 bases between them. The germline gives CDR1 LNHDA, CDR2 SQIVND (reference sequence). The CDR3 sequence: CASVQGDYGYTF. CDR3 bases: TGTGCCAGTGTTCAGGGAGACTATGGCTACACCTTC.